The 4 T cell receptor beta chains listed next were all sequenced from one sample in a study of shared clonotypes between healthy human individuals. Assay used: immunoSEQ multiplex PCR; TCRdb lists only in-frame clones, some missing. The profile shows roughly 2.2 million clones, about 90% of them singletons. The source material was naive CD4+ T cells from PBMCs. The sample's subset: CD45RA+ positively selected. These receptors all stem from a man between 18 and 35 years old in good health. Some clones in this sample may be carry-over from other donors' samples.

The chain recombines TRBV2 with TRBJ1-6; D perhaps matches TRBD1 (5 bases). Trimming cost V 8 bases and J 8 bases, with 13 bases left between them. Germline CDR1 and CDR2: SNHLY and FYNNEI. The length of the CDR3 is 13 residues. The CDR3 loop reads CASSGGEDSPLHF. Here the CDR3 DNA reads TGTGCCAGCTCGGGGGGAGAGGATTCACCCCTCCACTTT.

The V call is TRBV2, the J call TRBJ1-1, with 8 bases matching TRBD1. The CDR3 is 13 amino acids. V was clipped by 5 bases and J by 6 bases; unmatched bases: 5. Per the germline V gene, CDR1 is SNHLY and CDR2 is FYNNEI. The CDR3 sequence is CASSRQGRAEAFF. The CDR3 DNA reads TGTGCCAGCAGTCGACAGGGGCGCGCTGAAGCTTTCTTT.

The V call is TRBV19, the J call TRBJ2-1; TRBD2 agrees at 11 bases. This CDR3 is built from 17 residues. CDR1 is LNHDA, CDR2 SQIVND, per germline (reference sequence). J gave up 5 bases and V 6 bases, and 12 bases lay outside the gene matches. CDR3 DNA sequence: TGTGCCAGTAGCTCCCTCTGGCCTAGCGGGGGGAACAATGAGCAGTTCTTC. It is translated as CASSSLWPSGGNNEQFF.

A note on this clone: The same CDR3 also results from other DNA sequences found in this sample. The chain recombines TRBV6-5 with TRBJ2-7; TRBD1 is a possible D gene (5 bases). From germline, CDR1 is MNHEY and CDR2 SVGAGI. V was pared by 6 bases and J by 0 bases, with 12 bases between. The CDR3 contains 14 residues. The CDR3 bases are TGTGCCAGCAGACTGGGGCAGGGCTCCTACGAGCAGTACTTC. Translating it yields CASRLGQGSYEQYF.